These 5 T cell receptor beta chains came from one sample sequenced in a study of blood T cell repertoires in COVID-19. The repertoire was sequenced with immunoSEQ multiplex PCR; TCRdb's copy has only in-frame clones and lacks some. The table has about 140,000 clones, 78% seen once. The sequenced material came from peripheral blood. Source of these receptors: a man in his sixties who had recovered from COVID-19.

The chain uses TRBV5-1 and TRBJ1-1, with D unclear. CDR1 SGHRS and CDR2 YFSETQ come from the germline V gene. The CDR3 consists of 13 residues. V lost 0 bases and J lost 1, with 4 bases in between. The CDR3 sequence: CASSLGGNTEAFF. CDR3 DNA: TGCGCCAGCAGCTTGGGAGGGAACACTGAAGCTTTCTTT.

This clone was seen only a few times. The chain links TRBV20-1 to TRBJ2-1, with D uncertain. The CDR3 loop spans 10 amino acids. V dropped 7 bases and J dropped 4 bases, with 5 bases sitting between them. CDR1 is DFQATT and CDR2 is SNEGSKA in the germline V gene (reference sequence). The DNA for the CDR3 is TGCAGTGGACATTACAATGAGCAGTTCTTC. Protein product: CSGHYNEQFF.

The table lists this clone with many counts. CDR3 loop: CASAYLGANEQYF. The CDR3 bases are TGTGCCAGCGCGTACCTGGGGGCAAACGAGCAGTACTTC. J is TRBJ2-7 and V is TRBV7-6; the D gene is possibly TRBD1 (6 bases). CDR1 and CDR2 from the germline V gene are SGHVS and FNYEAQ. The length of the CDR3 is 13 residues. V dropped 8 bases and J dropped 5 bases, with 16 bases sitting between them.

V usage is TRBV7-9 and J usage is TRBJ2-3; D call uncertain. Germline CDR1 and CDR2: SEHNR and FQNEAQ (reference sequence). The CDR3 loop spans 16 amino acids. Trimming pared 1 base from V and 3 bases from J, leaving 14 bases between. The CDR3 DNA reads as TGTGCCAGCAGCTTAGACCCCCGCGGAGAGACAGATACGCAGTATTTT. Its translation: CASSLDPRGETDTQYF.

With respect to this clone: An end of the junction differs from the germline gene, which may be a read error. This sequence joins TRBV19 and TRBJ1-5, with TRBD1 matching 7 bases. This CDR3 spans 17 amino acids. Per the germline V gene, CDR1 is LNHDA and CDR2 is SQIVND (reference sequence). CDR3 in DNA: TGTGCCAGTAGTATAGATCTATGGGACAGCTACAATCGGCCCCAGCATTTT. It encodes CASSIDLWDSYNRPQHF.